A single sample is the source of the 8 T cell receptor beta chains below, sequenced in a study of cytomegalovirus exposure and HLA in healthy donors. A multiplex PCR was run with 60 Vbeta primers and 13 Jbeta primers. This table comes from immunoSEQ multiplex PCR, and its TCRdb copy is limited to in-frame clones, with some not included. This sample yields 250,000 or so clones, of which 80% to 95% are seen a single time; roughly 1.5% belongs to the top ten. What was sequenced was PBMCs. The receptors originated from a girl aged 2 to 10 in good health and CMV-seronegative.

The genes are TRBV7-8 and TRBJ1-2; D might be TRBD1 (5 bases). V was shortened by 2 bases and J by 1 base, with 8 bases between the two germline ends. Looked up from germline, CDR1 is SGHVS and CDR2 is FQNEAQ. The CDR3 has 14 residues. In DNA, the CDR3 is TGTGCCAGCAGCTTAAGGGGCCTTAACTATGGCTACACCTTC. This sequence encodes CASSLRGLNYGYTF.

As concerns this clone: This CDR3 is also generated by other DNA sequences in the sample. The V call is TRBV7-2, the J call TRBJ2-2, with 14 bases identical to TRBD2. Trimming took 3 bases from V and 4 from J; bases not matched to a gene: 1. CDR1 and CDR2 (germline): SGHTA, FQGNSA. This CDR3 has 16 amino acids. CDR3 protein: CASSLGLAGVTGELFF. CDR3 bases: TGTGCCAGCAGCTTGGGACTAGCGGGAGTCACCGGGGAGCTGTTTTTT.

The chain uses TRBV7-9 and TRBJ2-3, with TRBD2 matching 16 bases. The CDR3 spans 17 residues. CDR1 SEHNR and CDR2 FQNEAQ come from the germline V gene (reference sequence). Trimming removed 5 bases from V and 5 bases from J; junction bases left unmatched: 7. The CDR3 DNA reads TGTGCCAGCAGCCAGGGACTAGCGGGAGGGCCAGGAGATACGCAGTATTTT. Its translation: CASSQGLAGGPGDTQYF.

This chain connects TRBV7-2 to TRBJ1-2; maybe TRBD1 (5 bases). The CDR3 spans 13 residues. Trimming stripped 5 bases from V and 1 base from J, with 8 bases between. Germline V gene sequence: CDR1 SGHTA, CDR2 FQGNSA. The CDR3 is CASSLRVNYGYTF. The CDR3 bases are TGTGCCAGCAGCCTCAGGGTTAACTATGGCTACACCTTC.

The chain combines TRBV7-9 with TRBJ2-1; a possible D gene is TRBD2 (5 bases). From germline, CDR1 is SEHNR and CDR2 FQNEAQ (reference sequence). Trimming removed 0 bases from V and 8 bases from J, with 11 bases in between. This CDR3 comprises 14 residues. The CDR3 loop is CASSLAGDPHEQFF. CDR3 in DNA: TGTGCCAGCAGCTTAGCGGGAGATCCTCATGAGCAGTTCTTC.

The V call is TRBV27, the J call TRBJ2-7, with TRBD2 matching over 7 bases. The CDR3 sequence is 15 residues long. CDR1 MNHEY and CDR2 SMNVEV come from the germline V gene (reference sequence). V was pared by 2 bases and J by 3 bases, with 7 bases of the junction left unmatched. This CDR3 is CASSLGAGVFYEQYF. The CDR3 DNA is TGTGCCAGCAGTTTAGGGGCGGGAGTCTTCTACGAGCAGTACTTC.

The chain joins TRBV7-9 to TRBJ2-1; 11 bases fit TRBD2. The CDR3 extends over 13 amino acids. In germline, CDR1 is SEHNR, CDR2 FQNEAQ (reference sequence). Trimming at V came to 6 bases and at J to 8 bases, leaving 3 bases not matched to a gene. For the CDR3, the DNA is TGTGCCAGCAGTACTAGCGGGAGCCATGAGCAGTTCTTC. It specifies CASSTSGSHEQFF. The full variable domain, completed using reference TRBV7-9 and TRBJ2-1, is DTGVSQNPRHKITKRGQNVTFRCDPISEHNRLYWYRQTLGQGPEFLTYFQNEAQLEKSRLLSDRFSAERPKGSFSTLEIQRTEQGDSAMYLCASSTSGSHEQFFGPGTRLTVL.

V gene TRBV15 combines with J gene TRBJ2-3; TRBD1 matches 11 bases. The junction had 4 bases not matched to a gene; V was cut back by 2 bases and J by 3 bases. CDR3 length: 16 residues. The V gene's germline CDR1 is LNHNV and CDR2 YYDKDF (reference sequence). DNA for the CDR3: TGTGCCACCAGCAGACCAGGACAGGGGGCAACAGATACGCAGTATTTT. Amino acids: CATSRPGQGATDTQYF.